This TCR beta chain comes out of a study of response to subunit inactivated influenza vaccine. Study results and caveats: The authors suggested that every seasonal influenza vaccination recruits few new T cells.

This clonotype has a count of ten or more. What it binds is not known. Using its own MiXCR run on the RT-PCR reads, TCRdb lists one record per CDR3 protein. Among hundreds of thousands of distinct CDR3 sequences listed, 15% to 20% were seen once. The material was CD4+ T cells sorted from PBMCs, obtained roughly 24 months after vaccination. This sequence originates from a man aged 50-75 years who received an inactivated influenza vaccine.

The CDR3, as DNA: TGCGCCAGCAGCCTACAGGGAATGGGAACTAATGAAAAACTGTTTTTT. Amino acids: CASSLQGMGTNEKLFF. V gene TRBV5-1 combines with J gene TRBJ1-4; the D gene is possibly TRBD1 (6 bases). The V end lost 4 bases, the J end lost 1 base, and 14 bases lay between the germline ends. The CDR3 is 16 residues long. Germline V gene data show CDR1 as SGHRS and CDR2 as YFSETQ.